The TCR beta chain described here comes from a study of shared clonotypes between healthy human individuals. Overall study: Used for every donor were three CD4 naive, three CD4 memory, two CD8 naive and one CD8 memory plate.

Looked up from germline, CDR1 is SGHRS and CDR2 is YFSETQ. J gave up 7 bases and V 0 bases, and 5 bases lay outside the gene matches. The CDR3 totals 15 residues. Each sample came from a Caucasian adult donor living in Nashville, Tennessee. The method was immunoSEQ multiplex PCR; TCRdb's version includes in-frame clones alone and lacks a portion of them. The top ten clones hold 0.39% of a sample with 2 million to 2.5 million clones, more than 80% of them seen once. The sequence came from a man between 18 and 35 years old in good health. Some clones in this sample may be carry-over from other donors' samples. The chain links TRBV5-1 to TRBJ1-2; TRBD1 matches at 11 bases. The sequenced sample was naive CD4+ T cells from PBMCs. Noted subset: CD45RA+ positively selected. CDR3 region: CASSLAGTGGGGYTF. DNA of the CDR3: TGCGCCAGCAGCTTGGCTGGGACAGGGGGAGGTGGCTACACCTTC.